This TCR beta chain is from a study of shared clonotypes between healthy human individuals. The wider study: With ages of 18 to 49, the donors were a couple of women and a few men.

Approximately 210 ng DNA, 25,000 to 35,000 T cell genomes, went into each sorted-subset replicate PCR. Profiled with immunoSEQ multiplex PCR; TCRdb holds only in-frame clones, not every one. The data show a few million clones, around 90% seen once. From germline, CDR1 is SGHRS and CDR2 YFSETQ. The CDR3 spans 13 residues. The ends were cut back, 4 bases at V and 5 bases at J, with 9 bases in the middle. Healthy adults negative for HIV, lacking recent acute infections or vaccinations, served as donors. The specimen sequenced was naive CD4+ T cells sorted from blood. Subset indicated: CD45RA+ positively selected. V is TRBV5-1 and J is TRBJ1-4; D is unclear. This receptor was taken from a man aged 18-30 years in good health. CDR3 amino acids: CASSPLMNEKLFF. The DNA for the CDR3 is TGCGCCAGCAGCCCGCTGATGAATGAAAAACTGTTTTTT. Full variable domain (missing parts from reference TRBV5-1 and TRBJ1-4): KAGVTQTPRYLIKTRGQQVTLSCSPISGHRSVSWYQQTPGQGLQFLFEYFSETQRNKGNFPGRFSGRQFSNSRSEMNVSTLELGDSALYLCASSPLMNEKLFFGSGTQLSVL.